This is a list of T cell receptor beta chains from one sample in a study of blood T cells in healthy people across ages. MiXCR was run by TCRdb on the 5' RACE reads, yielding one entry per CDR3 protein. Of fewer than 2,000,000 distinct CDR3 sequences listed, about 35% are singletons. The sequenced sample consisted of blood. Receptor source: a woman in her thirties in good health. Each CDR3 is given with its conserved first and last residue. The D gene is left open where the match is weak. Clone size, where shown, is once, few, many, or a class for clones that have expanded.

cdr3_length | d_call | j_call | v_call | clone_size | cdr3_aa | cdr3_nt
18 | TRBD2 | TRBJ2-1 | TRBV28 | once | CASSLWIASGSSYNEQFF | TGTGCCAGCAGTTTATGGATAGCAAGCGGGAGCTCCTACAATGAGCAGTTCTTC
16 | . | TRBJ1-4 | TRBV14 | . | CASSQGCGGPDEKRFF | TGTGCCAGCAGCCAAGGGTGCGGGGGGCCCGATGAAAAACGGTTTTTT
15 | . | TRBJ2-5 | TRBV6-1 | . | CASVRPMGFSKTQYF | TGTGCCAGCGTACGACCAATGGGGTTTTCCAAGACCCAGTACTTC
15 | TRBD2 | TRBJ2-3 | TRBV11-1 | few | CASSRTPLAADTQYF | TGTGCCAGCAGCCGTACCCCACTAGCGGCGGATACGCAGTATTTT
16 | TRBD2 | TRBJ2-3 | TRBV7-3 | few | CASSLTSGPNTDTQYF | TGTGCCAGCAGCTTAACTAGCGGGCCTAACACAGATACGCAGTATTTT
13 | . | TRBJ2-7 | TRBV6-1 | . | CASTEVLEFEQYF | TGTGCCAGCACGGAGGTTCTAGAATTCGAGCAGTACTTC
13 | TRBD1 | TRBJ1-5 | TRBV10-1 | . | CVSTGEVNQPQHF | TGCGTCAGCACAGGGGAGGTAAATCAGCCCCAGCATTTT
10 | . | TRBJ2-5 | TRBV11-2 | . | CASSRQTQYF | TGTGCCAGCAGCCGCCAGACCCAGTACTTC
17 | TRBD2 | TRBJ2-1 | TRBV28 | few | CASAWAGGVGIGNEQFF | TGTGCCAGCGCCTGGGCGGGGGGAGTGGGAATAGGCAATGAGCAGTTCTTC
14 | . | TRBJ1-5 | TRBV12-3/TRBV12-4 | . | CASRLQASNQPQHF | TGTGCCAGCAGGCTACAGGCCAGCAATCAGCCCCAGCATTTT
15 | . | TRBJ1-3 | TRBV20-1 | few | CSARPLSESGNTIYF | TGCAGTGCTAGACCACTGTCCGAGTCTGGAAACACCATATATTTT
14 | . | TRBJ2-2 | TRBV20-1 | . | CSAREGVGTGELFF | TGCAGTGCTAGAGAGGGGGTTGGCACCGGGGAGCTGTTTTTT
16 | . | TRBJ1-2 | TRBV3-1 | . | CASSETGRGQDYGYTF | TGTGCCAGCAGCGAAACGGGCAGGGGCCAGGACTATGGCTACACCTTC
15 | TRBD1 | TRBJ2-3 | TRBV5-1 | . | CASSFGQGGPDTQYF | TGCGCCAGCAGCTTCGGACAGGGAGGTCCAGATACGCAGTATTTT
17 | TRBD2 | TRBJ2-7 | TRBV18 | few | CASSPPGTSGTSYEQYF | TGTGCCAGCTCACCTCCCGGGACTAGCGGTACCTCCTACGAGCAGTACTTC
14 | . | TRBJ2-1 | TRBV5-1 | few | CASSSGLGGNEQFF | TGCGCCAGCAGCTCCGGTCTGGGCGGGAATGAGCAGTTCTTC
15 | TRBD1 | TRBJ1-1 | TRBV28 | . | CASSLDRDRSTEAFF | TGTGCCAGCAGTCTGGACCGGGACAGAAGCACTGAAGCTTTCTTT
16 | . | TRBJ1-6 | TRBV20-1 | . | CSAKVGTLRTNSPLHF | TGCAGTGCCAAAGTCGGGACTCTCCGGACCAATTCACCCCTCCACTTT
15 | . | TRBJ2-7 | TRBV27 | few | CASSLVGLTSYEQYF | TGTGCCAGCAGTTTAGTGGGCCTTACTTCCTACGAGCAGTACTTC
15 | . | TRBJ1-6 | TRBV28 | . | CASSVRAWYNSPLHF | TGTGCCAGCAGTGTAAGGGCATGGTATAATTCACCCCTCCACTTT
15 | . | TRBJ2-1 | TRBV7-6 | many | CASSLGPGPYNEQFF | TGTGCCAGCAGCTTAGGGCCAGGCCCCTACAATGAGCAGTTCTTC
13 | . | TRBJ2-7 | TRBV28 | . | CAIQTGTIYEQYF | TGTGCCATTCAGACAGGGACTATCTACGAGCAGTACTTC
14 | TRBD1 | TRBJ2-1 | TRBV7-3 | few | CANSSDRVSMEQFF | TGTGCCAACAGCAGTGACAGGGTATCAATGGAGCAGTTCTTC
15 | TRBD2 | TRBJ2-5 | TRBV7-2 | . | CASTYSGRAGETQYF | TGTGCCAGCACCTATAGCGGGAGGGCCGGGGAGACCCAGTACTTC
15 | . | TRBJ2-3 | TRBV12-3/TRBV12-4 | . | CASTGRPGFTDTQYF | TGTGCCAGCACAGGACGCCCTGGATTCACAGATACGCAGTATTTT
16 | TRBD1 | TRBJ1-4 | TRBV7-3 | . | CASSPPGQVEGEKLFF | TGTGCCAGCAGCCCGCCGGGACAGGTAGAGGGTGAAAAACTGTTTTTT
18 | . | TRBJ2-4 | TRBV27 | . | CASSLSVKFGLAKNIQYF | TGTGCCAGCAGTCTTTCCGTTAAGTTTGGACTAGCCAAAAACATTCAGTACTTC
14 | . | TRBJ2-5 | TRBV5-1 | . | CASSLDTGLETQYF | TGCGCCAGCAGCTTGGATACAGGGTTGGAGACCCAGTACTTC
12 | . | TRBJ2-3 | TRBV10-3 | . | CAIGERPDTQYF | TGTGCCATCGGGGAGCGGCCAGATACGCAGTATTTT
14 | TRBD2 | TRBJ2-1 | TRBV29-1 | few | CSVEGTSVYNEQFF | TGCAGCGTTGAGGGGACTAGCGTTTACAATGAGCAGTTCTTC
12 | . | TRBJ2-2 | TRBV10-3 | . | CAISGLDGELFF | TGTGCCATCAGTGGGTTGGACGGGGAGCTGTTTTTT
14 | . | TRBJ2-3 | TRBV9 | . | CASSTTRSTDTQYF | TGTGCCAGCAGCACGACTAGATCCACAGATACGCAGTATTTT
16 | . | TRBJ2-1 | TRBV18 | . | CASSPRGKPSYNEQFF | TGTGCCAGCTCACCTCGAGGCAAACCCTCCTACAATGAGCAGTTCTTC
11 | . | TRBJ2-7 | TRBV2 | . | CASRDPVEQYF | TGTGCCAGCAGGGACCCCGTCGAGCAGTACTTC
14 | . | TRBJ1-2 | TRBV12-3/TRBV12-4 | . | CASSFDFADYGYTF | TGTGCCAGCAGTTTTGATTTCGCCGACTATGGCTACACCTTC
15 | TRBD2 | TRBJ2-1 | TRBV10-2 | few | CASRPSGGYYNEQFF | TGCGCCAGCAGACCCAGCGGGGGATACTACAATGAGCAGTTCTTC
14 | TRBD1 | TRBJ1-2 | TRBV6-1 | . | CASSDRDRGDSYTF | TGTGCCAGCAGTGACAGAGACAGGGGTGACAGCTACACCTTC
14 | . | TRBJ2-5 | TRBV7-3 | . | CASNGGAYQETQYF | TGTGCCAGCAACGGCGGAGCTTACCAAGAGACCCAGTACTTC
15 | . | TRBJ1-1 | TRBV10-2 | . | CASSEPARGWTEAFF | TGCGCCAGCAGTGAGCCTGCCAGGGGATGGACTGAAGCTTTCTTT
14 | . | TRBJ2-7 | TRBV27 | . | CASTSGGPGYEQYF | TGTGCCAGCACCTCCGGGGGGCCCGGTTACGAGCAGTACTTC
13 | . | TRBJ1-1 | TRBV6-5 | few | CASSYSWETEAFF | TGTGCCAGCAGTTACTCTTGGGAAACTGAAGCTTTCTTT
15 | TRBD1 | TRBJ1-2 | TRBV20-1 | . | CSARDLQGAYYGYTF | TGCAGTGCTAGAGACCTGCAGGGGGCCTACTATGGCTACACCTTC
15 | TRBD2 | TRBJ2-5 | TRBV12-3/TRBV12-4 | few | CASSSSGRPQEAQYF | TGTGCCAGCAGTTCTAGCGGGAGGCCACAAGAGGCCCAGTACTTC
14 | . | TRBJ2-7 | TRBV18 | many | CASSPRASSYEQYF | TGCGCCAGCAGCCCCCGAGCGTCCTCCTACGAGCAGTACTTC
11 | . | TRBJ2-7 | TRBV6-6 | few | CASSPNNEQYF | TGTGCCAGCAGCCCTAACAATGAGCAGTACTTC
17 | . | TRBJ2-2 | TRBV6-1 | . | CASNPTPGAPNTGELFF | TGTGCCAGCAATCCCACCCCAGGTGCACCGAACACCGGGGAGCTGTTTTTT
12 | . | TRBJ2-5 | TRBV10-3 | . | CAIRAGGETQYF | TGTGCCATCAGGGCCGGCGGGGAGACCCAGTACTTC
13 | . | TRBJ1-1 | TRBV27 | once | CASSYQENTEAFF | TGTGCCAGCAGTTATCAGGAAAACACTGAAGCTTTCTTT
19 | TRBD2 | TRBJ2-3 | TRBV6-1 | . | CASSEEPGLAGGKSDTQYF | TGTGCCAGCAGTGAAGAGCCGGGACTAGCGGGGGGGAAATCAGATACGCAGTATTTT
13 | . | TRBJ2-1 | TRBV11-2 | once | CASSKERRLEQFF | TGTGCCAGCAGCAAAGAACGGCGGCTCGAGCAGTTCTTC
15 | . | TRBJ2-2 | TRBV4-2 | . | CASSRRATDTGELFF | TGTGCCAGCAGCCGACGAGCGACCGACACCGGGGAGCTGTTTTTT
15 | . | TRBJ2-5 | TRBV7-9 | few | CASSHRNSGESGQYF | TGTGCCAGCAGCCATCGGAACTCAGGGGAATCAGGGCAGTACTTC
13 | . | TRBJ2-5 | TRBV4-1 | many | CASSREVVETQYF | TGCGCCAGCAGCCGTGAGGTGGTGGAGACCCAGTACTTC
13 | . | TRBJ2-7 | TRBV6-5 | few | CASQRDVLGEQYF | TGTGCCAGCCAACGGGACGTCCTCGGCGAGCAGTACTTC
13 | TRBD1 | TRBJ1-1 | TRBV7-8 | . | CASSQGQDREAFF | TGTGCCAGCAGTCAAGGACAGGATCGTGAAGCTTTCTTT
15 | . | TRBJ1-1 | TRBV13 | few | CASSLRGYPNTEAFF | TGTGCCAGCAGCTTAAGGGGGTACCCGAACACTGAAGCTTTCTTT
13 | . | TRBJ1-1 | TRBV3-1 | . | CASSKTEGTEAFF | TGTGCCAGCAGCAAGACAGAAGGAACTGAAGCTTTCTTT
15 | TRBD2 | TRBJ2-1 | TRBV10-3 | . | CAISGTSGVLDEQFF | TGTGCCATCAGTGGGACTAGCGGGGTCCTGGATGAGCAGTTCTTC
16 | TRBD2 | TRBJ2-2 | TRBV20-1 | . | CSARDPRGRDTGELFF | TGCAGTGCTAGGGACCCCCGCGGGAGGGACACCGGGGAGCTGTTTTTT
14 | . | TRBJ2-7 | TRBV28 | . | CASSPYATSYEQYF | TGTGCCAGCAGTCCTTACGCGACTAGCTACGAGCAGTACTTC